One sample yielded the 8 T cell receptor beta chains listed below, sequenced in a study of T cells expressing NK-cell markers. TCRdb re-called the 5' RACE reads and catalogs CDR3 proteins one per entry, DNA excluded. The sample table includes 500,000 or so distinct CDR3 sequences. The material sequenced was blood T cells: a sorted CD56 or NKG2C T cell subset, CD4+ or CD8+ T cells, or bulk PBMC T cells (not recorded which). The receptors were gathered from a man younger than 35 in good health.

This chain links TRBV4-2 with TRBJ2-5; TCRdb picks TRBD1, but there is no DNA to check that call. The CDR3 consists of 14 residues. CDR1 is LGHNA, CDR2 YNFKEQ, per germline. CDR3 residues: CASSLGGQEETQYF.

V gene TRBV12-3 or TRBV12-4 combines with J gene TRBJ2-5; TCRdb outputs TRBD1, but without DNA this stays unchecked. The CDR3 spans 15 residues. The CDR3 loop reads CASSFLTGERGTQYF.

This rearrangement joins TRBV24-1 to TRBJ2-5; checking the TCRdb D call of TRBD1 is not possible without DNA. The CDR3 runs 17 residues. Germline CDR1 and CDR2: KGHDR and SFDVKD. CDR3 protein: CATSDGTPGQGPETQYF.

The chain recombines TRBV10-1 with TRBJ2-1; no DNA is available, so the TRBD2 call from TCRdb remains unchecked. The V gene's germline CDR1 is WNHNN and CDR2 SYGVQD (reference sequence). The CDR3 runs to 14 residues. The CDR3 here is CASSEPGTDNEQFF.

The rearrangement links TRBV6-2 or TRBV6-3 to TRBJ2-2; the D gene TCRdb calls, TRBD1, cannot be checked with no DNA. The CDR3 contains 15 residues. The germline gives CDR1 MNHEY, CDR2 SVGEGT. CDR3 protein: CASSYMRGFTGELFF.

J is TRBJ2-3 and V is TRBV7-2; TCRdb selects TRBD2, and the lack of DNA leaves this call unchecked. From germline, CDR1 is SGHTA and CDR2 FQGNSA. The CDR3 is made up of 14 amino acids. CDR3 sequence: CASSTGLGTDTQYF.

The gene calls are TRBV10-3 and TRBJ2-5; TCRdb calls TRBD1, which cannot be checked without DNA. The CDR3 runs to 16 residues. Germline CDR1 ENHRY, CDR2 SYGVKD. The CDR3 loop is CAIREPTGSGQETQYF.

This chain joins TRBV6-5 and TRBJ2-7; the D call from TCRdb, TRBD2, cannot be confirmed without DNA. CDR1 and CDR2 (germline): MNHEY, SVGAGI. This CDR3 has 16 amino acids. The CDR3 loop reads CASSTTSGRRLSEQYF.